The source of this TCR beta chain is a study of blood T cells in healthy people across ages. A sample-barcoded 5' primer and a J-beta primer mix were used in a second PCR of about 7 to 12 cycles. From the 5' RACE reads, TCRdb called clonotypes with MiXCR, one entry per CDR3 protein. The sample lists over 500,000 distinct CDR3 sequences; approximately 52% were seen once. The sequence was obtained from an elderly woman in good health. The source material was blood.

The CDR3 loop reads CASSTGRDRNYGYTF. The CDR3 DNA reads TGTGCCAGCAGCACTGGCCGAGACAGGAACTATGGCTACACCTTC. The J gene is TRBJ1-2, the V gene TRBV5-6; D possibly corresponds to TRBD1 (6 bases). The CDR3 runs 15 residues. The germline V and J ends were trimmed by 4 bases and 2 bases, with 15 bases remaining between them. Germline CDR1 reads SGHDT; CDR2 reads YYEEEE.